Below, one T cell receptor (beta chain) is given with its context. The antigen remains undetermined. TCRdb redid the calling of the 5' RACE reads with MiXCR, one entry per CDR3 protein. Of about 400,000 distinct CDR3 sequences in the sample, approximately 15% were seen once. CDR3 size: 15 residues. Trimming pared 5 bases from V and 0 bases from J, leaving 11 bases between. Germline V gene lookup returns CDR1 SGHTA and CDR2 FQGTGA. This specimen belongs to a study of T-cell memory formation after mild COVID-19. Study-wide context: Among the donors, TCR clusters were largely specific to each donor. Study outcomes and limitations: Whether day 37 second-wave clones are SARS-CoV-2-specific was not confirmed. Several responding clones turned up in pre-infection memory, indicating that cross-reactive memory may have taken part.

The clonotype originates from a man between 18 and 29 years old who had mild COVID-19 (a few samples of this study predate the infection). Cell type and time point are not known. The genes are TRBV7-3 and TRBJ2-1; D gene uncertain. Input material: PBMCs or a T cell subset sorted from them (not recorded which). CDR3 sequence: CASSAFSSSYNEQFF. In DNA, the CDR3 is TGTGCCAGCAGCGCTTTCAGCAGCTCCTACAATGAGCAGTTCTTC.